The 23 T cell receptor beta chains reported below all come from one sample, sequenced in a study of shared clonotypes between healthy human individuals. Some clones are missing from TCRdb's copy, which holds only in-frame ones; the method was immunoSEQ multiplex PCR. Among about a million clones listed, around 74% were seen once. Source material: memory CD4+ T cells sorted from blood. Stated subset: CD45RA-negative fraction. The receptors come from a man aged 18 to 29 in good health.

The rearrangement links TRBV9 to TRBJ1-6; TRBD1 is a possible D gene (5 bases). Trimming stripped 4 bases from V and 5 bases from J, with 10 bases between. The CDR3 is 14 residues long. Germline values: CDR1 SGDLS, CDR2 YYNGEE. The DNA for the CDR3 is TGTGCCAGCAGCTCGACGGACAATAATTCACCCCTCCACTTT. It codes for CASSSTDNNSPLHF.

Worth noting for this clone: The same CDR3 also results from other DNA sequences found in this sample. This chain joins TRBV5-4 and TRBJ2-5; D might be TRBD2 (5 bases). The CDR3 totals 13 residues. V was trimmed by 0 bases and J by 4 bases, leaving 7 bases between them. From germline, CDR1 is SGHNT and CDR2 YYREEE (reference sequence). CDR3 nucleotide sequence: TGTGCCAGCAGCTTGGATCGGGGAGAGACCCAGTACTTC. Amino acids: CASSLDRGETQYF.

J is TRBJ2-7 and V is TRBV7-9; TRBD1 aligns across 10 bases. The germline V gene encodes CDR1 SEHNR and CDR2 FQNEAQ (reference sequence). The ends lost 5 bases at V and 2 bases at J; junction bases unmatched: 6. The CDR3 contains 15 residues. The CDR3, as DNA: TGTGCCAGCAGCATTCCGGGACAGGGGCCCTACGAGCAGTACTTC. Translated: CASSIPGQGPYEQYF.

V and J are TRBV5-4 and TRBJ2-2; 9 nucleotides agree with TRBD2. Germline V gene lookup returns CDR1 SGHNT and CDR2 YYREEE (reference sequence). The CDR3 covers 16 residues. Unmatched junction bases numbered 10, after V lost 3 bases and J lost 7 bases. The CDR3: CASSSGLASQHGELFF. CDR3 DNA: TGTGCCAGCAGCTCCGGACTAGCGAGTCAGCACGGGGAGCTGTTTTTT.

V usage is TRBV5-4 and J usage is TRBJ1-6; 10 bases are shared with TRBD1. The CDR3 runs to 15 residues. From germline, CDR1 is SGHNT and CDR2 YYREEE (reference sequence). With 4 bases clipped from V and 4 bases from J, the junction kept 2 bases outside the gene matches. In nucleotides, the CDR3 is TGTGCCAGCAGCCTGGGACAGGGGTATAATTCACCCCTCCACTTT. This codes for CASSLGQGYNSPLHF.

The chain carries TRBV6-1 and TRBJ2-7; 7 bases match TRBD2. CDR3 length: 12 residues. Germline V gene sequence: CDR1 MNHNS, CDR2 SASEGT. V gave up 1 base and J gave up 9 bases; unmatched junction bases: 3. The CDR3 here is CASSEGGRGQYF. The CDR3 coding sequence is TGTGCCAGCAGTGAAGGAGGGAGGGGGCAGTACTTC.

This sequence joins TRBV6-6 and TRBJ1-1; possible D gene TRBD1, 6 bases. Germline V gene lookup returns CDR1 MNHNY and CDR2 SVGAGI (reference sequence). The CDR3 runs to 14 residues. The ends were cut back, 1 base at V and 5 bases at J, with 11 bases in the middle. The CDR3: CASSYFQGMTEAFF. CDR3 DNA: TGTGCCAGCAGTTACTTCCAGGGGATGACTGAAGCTTTCTTT.

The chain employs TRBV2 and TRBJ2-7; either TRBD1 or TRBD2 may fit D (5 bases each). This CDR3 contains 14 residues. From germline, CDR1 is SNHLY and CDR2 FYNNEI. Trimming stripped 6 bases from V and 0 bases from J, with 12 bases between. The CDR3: CASRGRDASYEQYF. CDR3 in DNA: TGTGCCAGCAGGGGCCGGGACGCCTCCTACGAGCAGTACTTC.

Here the CDR3 DNA reads TGTGCCAGCAGTGTAGACAGGGGGAGAGAAGCTTTCTTT. It translates to CASSVDRGREAFF. The rearrangement joins TRBV6-4 to TRBJ1-1; 9 bases agree with TRBD1. This CDR3 is 13 amino acids long. The trim removed 4 bases at V and 8 bases at J, leaving 5 bases unmatched. Germline assignment: CDR1 MRHNA and CDR2 SNTAGT.

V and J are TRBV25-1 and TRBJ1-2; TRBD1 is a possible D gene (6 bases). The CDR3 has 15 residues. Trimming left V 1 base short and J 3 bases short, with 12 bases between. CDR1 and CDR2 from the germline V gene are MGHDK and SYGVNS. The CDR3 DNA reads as TGTGCCAGCAGTGAATTAGGGGGGAGTGACTATGGCTACACCTTC. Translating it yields CASSELGGSDYGYTF.

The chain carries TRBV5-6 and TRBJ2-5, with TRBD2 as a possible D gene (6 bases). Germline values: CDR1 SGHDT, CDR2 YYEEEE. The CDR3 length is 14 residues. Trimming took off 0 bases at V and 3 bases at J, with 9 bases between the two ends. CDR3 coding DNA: TGTGCCAGCAGCTTGGCTAGCGTTAAAGAGACCCAGTACTTC. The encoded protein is CASSLASVKETQYF. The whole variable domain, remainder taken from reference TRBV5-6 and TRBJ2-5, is DAGVTQSPTHLIKTRGQQVTLRCSPKSGHDTVSWYQQALGQGPQFIFQYYEEEERQRGNFPDRFSGHQFPNYSSELNVNALLLGDSALYLCASSLASVKETQYFGPGTRLLVL.

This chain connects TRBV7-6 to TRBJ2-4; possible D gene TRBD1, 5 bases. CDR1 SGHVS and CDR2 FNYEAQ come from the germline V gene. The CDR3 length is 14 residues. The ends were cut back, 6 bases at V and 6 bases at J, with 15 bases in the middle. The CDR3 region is CASSLGAGINIQYF. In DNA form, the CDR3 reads TGTGCCAGCAGTCTAGGGGCAGGGATAAACATTCAGTACTTC.

CDR3 loop: CATSTITRGREQYF. In DNA, the CDR3 is TGTGCCACCAGCACTATAACGCGGGGACGGGAGCAGTACTTC. The V and J genes are TRBV15 and TRBJ2-7; weak D call: TRBD2 (6 bases). V was pared by 4 bases and J by 7 bases, with 17 bases between. This CDR3 contains 14 residues. Germline assignment: CDR1 LNHNV and CDR2 YYDKDF (reference sequence).

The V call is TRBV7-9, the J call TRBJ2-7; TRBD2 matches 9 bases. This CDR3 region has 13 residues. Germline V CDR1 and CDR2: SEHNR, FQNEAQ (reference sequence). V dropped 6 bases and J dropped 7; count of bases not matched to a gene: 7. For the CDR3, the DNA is TGTGCCAGCAGTCCCGGGACTAGCAGTGAGCAGTACTTC. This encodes CASSPGTSSEQYF.

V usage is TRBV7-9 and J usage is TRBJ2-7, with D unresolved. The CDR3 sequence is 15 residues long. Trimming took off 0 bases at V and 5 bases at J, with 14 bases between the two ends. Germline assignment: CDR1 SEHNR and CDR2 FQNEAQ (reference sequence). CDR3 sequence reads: CASSLAGILSNEQYF. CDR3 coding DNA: TGTGCCAGCAGCTTAGCAGGTATCCTATCCAACGAGCAGTACTTC.

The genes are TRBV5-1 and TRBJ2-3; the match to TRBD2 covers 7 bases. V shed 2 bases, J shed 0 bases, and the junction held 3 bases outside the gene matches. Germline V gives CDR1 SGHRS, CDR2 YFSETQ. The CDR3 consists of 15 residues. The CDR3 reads CASSLQAGSTDTQYF. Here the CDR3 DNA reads TGCGCCAGCAGCTTACAAGCGGGAAGCACAGATACGCAGTATTTT.

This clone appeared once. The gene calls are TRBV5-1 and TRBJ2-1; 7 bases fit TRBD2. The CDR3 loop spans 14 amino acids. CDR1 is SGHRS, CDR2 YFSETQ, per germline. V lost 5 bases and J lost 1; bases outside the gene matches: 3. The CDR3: CASSQRESYNEQFF. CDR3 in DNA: TGCGCCAGCAGTCAGCGGGAATCCTACAATGAGCAGTTCTTC.

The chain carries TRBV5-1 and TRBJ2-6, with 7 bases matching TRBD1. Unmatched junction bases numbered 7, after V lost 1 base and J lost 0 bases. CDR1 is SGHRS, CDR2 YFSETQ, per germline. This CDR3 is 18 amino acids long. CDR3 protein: CASSLSGTVDSGANVLTF. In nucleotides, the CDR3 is TGCGCCAGCAGCTTGTCCGGGACAGTTGACTCTGGGGCCAACGTCCTGACTTTC.

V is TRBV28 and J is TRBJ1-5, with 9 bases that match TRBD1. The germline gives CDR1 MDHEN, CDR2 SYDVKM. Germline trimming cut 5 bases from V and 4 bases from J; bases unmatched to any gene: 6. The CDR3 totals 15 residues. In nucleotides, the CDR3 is TGTGCCAGCAGTCAACCGGGACAGGGAAATCAGCCCCAGCATTTT. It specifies CASSQPGQGNQPQHF.

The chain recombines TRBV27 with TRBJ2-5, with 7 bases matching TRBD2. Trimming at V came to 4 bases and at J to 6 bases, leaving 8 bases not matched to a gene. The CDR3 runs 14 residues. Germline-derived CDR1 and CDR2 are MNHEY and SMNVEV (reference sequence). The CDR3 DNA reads TGTGCCAGCAGTTCCGGGACTACCTTCCAGACCCAGTACTTC. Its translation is CASSSGTTFQTQYF.

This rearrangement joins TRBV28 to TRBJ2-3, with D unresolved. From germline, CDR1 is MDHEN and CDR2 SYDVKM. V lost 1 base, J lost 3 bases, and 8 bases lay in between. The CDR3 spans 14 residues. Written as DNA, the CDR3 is TGTGCCAGCAGTTTATTTCTAAGAACAGATACGCAGTATTTT. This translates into CASSLFLRTDTQYF.

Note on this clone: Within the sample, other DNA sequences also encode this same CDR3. CDR3: CASSLEGHNTGELFF. Written as DNA, the CDR3 is TGTGCCAGCAGCTTGGAGGGACACAACACCGGGGAGCTGTTTTTT. The chain couples TRBV5-4 to TRBJ2-2, with a tentative D call TRBD1 (6 bases). CDR1 and CDR2 (germline): SGHNT, YYREEE (reference sequence). The CDR3 spans 15 residues. V was shortened by 0 bases and J by 2 bases, with 8 bases between the two germline ends.

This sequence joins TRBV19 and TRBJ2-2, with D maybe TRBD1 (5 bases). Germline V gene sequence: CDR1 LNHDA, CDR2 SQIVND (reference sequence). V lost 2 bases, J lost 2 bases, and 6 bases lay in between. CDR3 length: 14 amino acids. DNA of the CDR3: TGTGCCAGTAGTATAACAGGAAACACCGGGGAGCTGTTTTTT. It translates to CASSITGNTGELFF. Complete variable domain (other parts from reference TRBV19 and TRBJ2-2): DGGITQSPKYLFRKEGQNVTLSCEQNLNHDAMYWYRQDPGQGLRLIYYSQIVNDFQKGDIAEGYSVSREKKESFPLTVTSAQKNPTAFYLCASSITGNTGELFFGEGSRLTVL.